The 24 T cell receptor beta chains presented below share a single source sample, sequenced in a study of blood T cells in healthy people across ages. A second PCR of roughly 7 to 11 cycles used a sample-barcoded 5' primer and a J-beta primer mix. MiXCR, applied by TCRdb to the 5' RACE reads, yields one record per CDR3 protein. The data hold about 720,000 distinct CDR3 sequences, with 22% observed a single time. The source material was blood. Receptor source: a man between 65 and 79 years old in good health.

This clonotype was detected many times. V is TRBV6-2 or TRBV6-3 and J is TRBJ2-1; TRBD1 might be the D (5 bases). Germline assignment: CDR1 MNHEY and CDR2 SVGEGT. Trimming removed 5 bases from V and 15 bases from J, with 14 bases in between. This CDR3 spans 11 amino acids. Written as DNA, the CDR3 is TGTGCCAGCAGTACTTGGGGCCCACGGTTCTTC. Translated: CASSTWGPRFF.

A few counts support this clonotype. CDR3 protein: CASSFQGIDSPLHF. DNA of the CDR3: TGTGCCAGCAGTTTCCAGGGGATTGATTCACCCCTCCACTTT. The V gene is TRBV12-3 or TRBV12-4, the J gene TRBJ1-6, with D tentatively TRBD1 (6 bases). V lost 3 bases and J 8 bases, leaving 11 bases between the germline ends. This CDR3 comprises 14 residues.

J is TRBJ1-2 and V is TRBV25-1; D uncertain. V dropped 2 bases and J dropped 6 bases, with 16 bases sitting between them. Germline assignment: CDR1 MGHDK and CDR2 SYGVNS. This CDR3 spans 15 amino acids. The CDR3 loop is CASSEKWPREDGYTF. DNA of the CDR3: TGTGCCAGCAGTGAAAAGTGGCCTCGGGAGGATGGCTACACCTTC.

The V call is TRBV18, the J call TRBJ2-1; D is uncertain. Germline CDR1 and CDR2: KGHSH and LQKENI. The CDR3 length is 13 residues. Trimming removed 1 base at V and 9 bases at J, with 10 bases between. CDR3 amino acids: CASSPQEASEQFF. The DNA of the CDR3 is TGTGCCAGCTCACCACAGGAAGCGAGTGAGCAGTTCTTC.

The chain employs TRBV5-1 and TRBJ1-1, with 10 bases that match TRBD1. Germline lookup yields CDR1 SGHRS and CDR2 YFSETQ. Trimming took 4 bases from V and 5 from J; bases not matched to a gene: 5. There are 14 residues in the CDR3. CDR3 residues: CASSPDRGLTEAFF. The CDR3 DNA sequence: TGCGCCAGCAGCCCTGACAGGGGGCTGACTGAAGCTTTCTTT.

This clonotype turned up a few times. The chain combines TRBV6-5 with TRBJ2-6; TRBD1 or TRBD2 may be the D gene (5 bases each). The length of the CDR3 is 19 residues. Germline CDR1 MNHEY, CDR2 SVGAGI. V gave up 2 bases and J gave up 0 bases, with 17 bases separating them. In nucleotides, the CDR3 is TGTGCCAGCAGTTACCGGGACCCGAAACTCTACTCTGGGGCCAACGTCCTGACTTTC. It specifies CASSYRDPKLYSGANVLTF.

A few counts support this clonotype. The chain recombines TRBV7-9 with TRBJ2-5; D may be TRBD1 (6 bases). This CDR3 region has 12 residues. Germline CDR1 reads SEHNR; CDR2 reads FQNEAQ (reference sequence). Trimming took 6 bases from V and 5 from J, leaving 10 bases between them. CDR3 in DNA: TGTGCCAGCAGATCAGGGGCGGAGACCCAGTACTTC. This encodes CASRSGAETQYF.

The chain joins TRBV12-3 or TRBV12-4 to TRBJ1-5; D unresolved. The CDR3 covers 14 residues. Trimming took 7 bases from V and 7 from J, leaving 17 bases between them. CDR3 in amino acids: CASTPGGGYQPQHF. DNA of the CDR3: TGTGCCAGCACTCCCGGAGGAGGGTACCAGCCCCAGCATTTT.

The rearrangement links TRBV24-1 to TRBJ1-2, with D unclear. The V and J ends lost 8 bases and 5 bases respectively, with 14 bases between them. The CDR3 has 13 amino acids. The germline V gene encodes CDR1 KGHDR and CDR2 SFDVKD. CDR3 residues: CATISPPSYGYTF. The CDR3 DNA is TGTGCCACCATCTCTCCCCCGAGTTATGGCTACACCTTC.

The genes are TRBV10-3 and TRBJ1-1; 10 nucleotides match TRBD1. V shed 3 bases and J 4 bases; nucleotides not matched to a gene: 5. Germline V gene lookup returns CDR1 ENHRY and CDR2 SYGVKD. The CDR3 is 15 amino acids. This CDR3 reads CAISDGQGEFTEAFF. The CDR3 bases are TGTGCCATCAGTGACGGACAGGGGGAATTCACTGAAGCTTTCTTT.

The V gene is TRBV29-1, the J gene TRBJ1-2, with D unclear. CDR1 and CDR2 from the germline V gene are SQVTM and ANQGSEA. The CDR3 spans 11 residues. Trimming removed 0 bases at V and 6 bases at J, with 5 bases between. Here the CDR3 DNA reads TGCAGCGTTGAAGAGAGGGATGGCTACACCTTC. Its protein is CSVEERDGYTF.

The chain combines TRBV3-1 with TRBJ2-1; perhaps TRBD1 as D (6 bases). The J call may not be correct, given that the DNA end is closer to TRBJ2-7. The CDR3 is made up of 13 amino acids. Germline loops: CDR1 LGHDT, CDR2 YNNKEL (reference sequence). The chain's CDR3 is CASSQARAQGQYF. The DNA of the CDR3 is TGTGCCAGCAGCCAGGCTAGGGCACAGGGGCAGTACTTC.

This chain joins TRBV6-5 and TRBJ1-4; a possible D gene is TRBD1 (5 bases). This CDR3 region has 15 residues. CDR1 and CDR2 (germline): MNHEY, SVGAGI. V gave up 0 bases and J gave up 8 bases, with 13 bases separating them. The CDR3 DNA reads TGTGCCAGCAGTTACTCGGGTCGGGAGGGGGAAAAACTGTTTTTT. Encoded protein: CASSYSGREGEKLFF.

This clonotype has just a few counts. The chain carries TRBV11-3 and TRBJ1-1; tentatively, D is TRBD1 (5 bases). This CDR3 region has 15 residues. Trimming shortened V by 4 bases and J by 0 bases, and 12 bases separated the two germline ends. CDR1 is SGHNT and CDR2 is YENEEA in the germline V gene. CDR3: CASSSGTVMNTEAFF. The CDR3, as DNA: TGTGCCAGCAGCTCCGGGACGGTAATGAACACTGAAGCTTTCTTT.

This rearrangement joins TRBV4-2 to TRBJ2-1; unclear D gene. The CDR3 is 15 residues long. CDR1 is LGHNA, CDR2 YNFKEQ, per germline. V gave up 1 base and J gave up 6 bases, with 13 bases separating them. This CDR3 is CASSQGGGQSNEQFF. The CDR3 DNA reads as TGTGCCAGCAGCCAAGGGGGTGGGCAGAGCAATGAGCAGTTCTTC.

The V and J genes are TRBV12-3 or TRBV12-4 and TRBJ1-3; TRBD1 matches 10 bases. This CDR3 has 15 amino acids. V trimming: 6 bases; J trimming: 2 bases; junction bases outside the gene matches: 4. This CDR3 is CASRRQGATGNTIYF. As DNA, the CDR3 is TGTGCCAGCAGACGACAGGGGGCGACTGGAAACACCATATATTTT.

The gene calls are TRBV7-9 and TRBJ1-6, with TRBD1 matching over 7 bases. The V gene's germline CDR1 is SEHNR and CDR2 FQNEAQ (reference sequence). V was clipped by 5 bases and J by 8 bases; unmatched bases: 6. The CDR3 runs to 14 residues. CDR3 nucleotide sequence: TGTGCCAGCAGCCAACTACAGGGGTATTCACCCCTCCACTTT. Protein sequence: CASSQLQGYSPLHF.

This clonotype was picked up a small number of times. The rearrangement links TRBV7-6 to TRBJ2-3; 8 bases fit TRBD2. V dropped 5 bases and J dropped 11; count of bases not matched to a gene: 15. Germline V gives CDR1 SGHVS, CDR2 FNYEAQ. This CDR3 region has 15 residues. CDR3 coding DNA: TGTGCCAGCAGCGCGGCCCGGACTAGCCGCTCCCTGCAGTATTTT. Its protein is CASSAARTSRSLQYF.

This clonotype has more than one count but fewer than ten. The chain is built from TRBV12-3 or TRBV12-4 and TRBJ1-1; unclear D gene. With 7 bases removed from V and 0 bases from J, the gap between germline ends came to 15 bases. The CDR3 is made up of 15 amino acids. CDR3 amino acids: CASTDNRYMNTEAFF. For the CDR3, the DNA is TGTGCCAGCACCGACAACCGCTACATGAACACTGAAGCTTTCTTT.

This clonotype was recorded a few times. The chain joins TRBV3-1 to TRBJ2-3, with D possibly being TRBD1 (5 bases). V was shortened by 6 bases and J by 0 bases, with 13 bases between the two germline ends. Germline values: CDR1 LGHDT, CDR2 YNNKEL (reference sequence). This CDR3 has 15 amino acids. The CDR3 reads CASSPQVTSTDTQYF. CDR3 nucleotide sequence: TGTGCCAGCAGTCCACAGGTTACTAGCACAGATACGCAGTATTTT.

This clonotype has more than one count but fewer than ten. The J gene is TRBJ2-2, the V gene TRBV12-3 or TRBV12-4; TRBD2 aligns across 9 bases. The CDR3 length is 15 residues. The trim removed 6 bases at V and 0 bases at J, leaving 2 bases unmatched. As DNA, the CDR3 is TGTGCCAGCAGGGTAGCGGGGGCGAACACCGGGGAGCTGTTTTTT. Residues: CASRVAGANTGELFF.

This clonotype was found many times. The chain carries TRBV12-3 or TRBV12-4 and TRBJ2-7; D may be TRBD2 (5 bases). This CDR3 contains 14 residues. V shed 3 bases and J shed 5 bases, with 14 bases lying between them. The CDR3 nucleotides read TGTGCCAGCAGTTTGGGTCCGGAGGAGGACGAGCAGTACTTC. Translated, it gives CASSLGPEEDEQYF.

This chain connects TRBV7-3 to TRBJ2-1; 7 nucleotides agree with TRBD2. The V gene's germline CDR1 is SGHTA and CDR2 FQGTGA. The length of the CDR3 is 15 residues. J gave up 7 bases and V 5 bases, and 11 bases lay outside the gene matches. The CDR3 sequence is CASSPSGEGRNEQFF. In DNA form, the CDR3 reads TGTGCCAGCAGCCCATCGGGGGAGGGCCGAAATGAGCAGTTCTTC. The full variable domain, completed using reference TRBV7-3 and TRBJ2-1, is GAGVSQTPSNKVTEKGKYVELRCDPISGHTALYWYRQSLGQGPEFLIYFQGTGAADDSGLPNDRFFAVRPEGSVSTLKIQRTERGDSAVYLCASSPSGEGRNEQFFGPGTRLTVL.

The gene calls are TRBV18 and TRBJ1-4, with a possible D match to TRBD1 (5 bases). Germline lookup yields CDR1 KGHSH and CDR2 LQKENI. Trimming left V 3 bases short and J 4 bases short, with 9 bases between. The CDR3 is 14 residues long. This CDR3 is CASSPLQDNEKLFF. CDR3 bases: TGTGCCAGCTCACCGCTACAGGATAATGAAAAACTGTTTTTT.